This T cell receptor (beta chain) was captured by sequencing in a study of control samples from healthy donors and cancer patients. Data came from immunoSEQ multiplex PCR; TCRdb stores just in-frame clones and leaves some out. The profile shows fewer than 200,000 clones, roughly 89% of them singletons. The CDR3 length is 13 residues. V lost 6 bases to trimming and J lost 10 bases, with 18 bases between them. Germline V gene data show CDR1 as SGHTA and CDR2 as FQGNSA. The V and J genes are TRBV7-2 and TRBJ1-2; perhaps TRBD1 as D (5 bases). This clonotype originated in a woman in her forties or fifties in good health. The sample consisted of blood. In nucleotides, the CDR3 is TGTGCCAGCAGTCCAAGGGGATCGGCGGACTACACCTTC. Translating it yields CASSPRGSADYTF.